The 18 T cell receptor beta chains below come from one sample, sequenced in a study of blood T cell repertoires in COVID-19 (dated by TCRdb to about 2020). The library was built by means of the immunoSEQ multiplex PCR assay. In TCRdb, the immuneACCESS table is reduced to in-frame sequences with V and J assigned. These tables do not hold every clone; where another copy was compared, an unresolved V gene accounts for under half, and the others remain unexplained. The sample table shows 70,000 to 95,000 clones, and about 89% are seen once. The top ten hold around 14% of the sample. Sequenced: peripheral blood. These receptors were collected from a man aged 65 to 79 with active or convalescent COVID-19.

The genes are TRBV15 and TRBJ2-3; D unclear. CDR1 and CDR2 from the germline V gene are LNHNV and YYDKDF (reference sequence). The CDR3 is 13 amino acids. V was cut by 8 bases and J by 2 bases, with 11 bases left in between. The chain's CDR3 is CATRAHPTDTQYF. CDR3 DNA sequence: TGTGCCACCCGCGCGCATCCCACAGATACGCAGTATTTT.

The V gene is TRBV6-5, the J gene TRBJ1-6; TRBD1 is a possible D gene (6 bases). The CDR3 sequence is 15 residues long. Looked up from germline, CDR1 is MNHEY and CDR2 is SVGAGI. Trimming stripped 2 bases from V and 6 bases from J, with 11 bases between. In nucleotides, the CDR3 is TGTGCCAGCAGTTACGTCGGCAGGGGTAATTCACCCCTCCACTTT. This sequence encodes CASSYVGRGNSPLHF.

The V call is TRBV7-6, the J call TRBJ2-1, with 11 bases that match TRBD1. Germline V lookup: CDR1 SGHVS, CDR2 FNYEAQ. V gave up 5 bases and J gave up 7 bases; unmatched junction bases: 16. The CDR3 extends over 18 amino acids. For the CDR3, the DNA is TGTGCCAGCAGCCCCGGACAGGGGGCGGGCGGGAGTCCGAATGAGCAGTTCTTC. Amino acids: CASSPGQGAGGSPNEQFF.

The rearrangement links TRBV7-2 to TRBJ2-3; 9 bases map to TRBD1. V lost 4 bases, J lost 3 bases, and 5 bases stayed unmatched. There are 15 residues in the CDR3. Germline V gene lookup returns CDR1 SGHTA and CDR2 FQGNSA. In DNA form, the CDR3 reads TGTGCCAGCAGCTCTTTTGGGACAGGGACAGATACGCAGTATTTT. Amino acids: CASSSFGTGTDTQYF.

The V call is TRBV30, the J call TRBJ2-7; D is unclear. This CDR3 comprises 15 residues. Between the trimmed V and J ends, which lost 2 bases and 2 bases, there was a span of 16 bases. CDR1 is GTSNPN and CDR2 is SVGIG in the germline V gene (reference sequence). The DNA for the CDR3 is TGTGCCTGGAGTCCTTCAGGCTTAGACCCCTACGAGCAGTACTTC. Protein: CAWSPSGLDPYEQYF.

V usage is TRBV6-5 and J usage is TRBJ1-2; 7 nucleotides match TRBD1. The CDR3 loop spans 14 amino acids. Germline CDR1 reads MNHEY; CDR2 reads SVGAGI. V lost 4 bases and J lost 5; bases outside the gene matches: 7. The CDR3 here is CASSSIRDRYGYTF. CDR3 nucleotides: TGTGCCAGCAGTTCAATCCGGGACAGATATGGCTACACCTTC.

This clone appeared a single time. The CDR3 protein is CASSVNFGGFTDTQYF. The CDR3 DNA reads as TGTGCCAGCAGTGTGAACTTTGGGGGGTTCACAGATACGCAGTATTTT. The chain uses TRBV6-1 and TRBJ2-3; tentative D call: TRBD2 (6 bases). This CDR3 spans 16 amino acids. V was cut by 4 bases and J by 2 bases, with 16 bases left in between. Looked up from germline, CDR1 is MNHNS and CDR2 is SASEGT.

The rearrangement uses TRBV6-4 and TRBJ2-1; 12 nucleotides align to TRBD2. The germline V gene encodes CDR1 MRHNA and CDR2 SNTAGT. The CDR3 has 14 amino acids. The trim removed 6 bases at V and 9 bases at J, leaving 6 bases unmatched. CDR3 DNA: TGTGCCAGCAGCCGACTAGCGGGAGAAAGTGAGCAGTTCTTC. Protein product: CASSRLAGESEQFF.

This chain connects TRBV7-9 to TRBJ1-2; D might be TRBD1 (5 bases). The CDR3 contains 13 residues. The germline V and J ends were trimmed by 1 base and 3 bases, with 6 bases remaining between them. Per the germline V gene, CDR1 is SEHNR and CDR2 is FQNEAQ (reference sequence). In DNA, the CDR3 is TGTGCCAGCAGCTTAGGGGGGGACTATGGCTACACCTTC. This gives the protein CASSLGGDYGYTF.

The chain joins TRBV28 to TRBJ2-7; 10 positions match TRBD1. CDR3 length: 18 amino acids. V was pared by 5 bases and J by 3 bases, with 16 bases of the junction left unmatched. CDR1 is MDHEN, CDR2 SYDVKM, per germline. This CDR3 is CASSPRSHWTGGHYEQYF. The DNA of the CDR3 is TGTGCCAGCAGTCCCCGATCCCATTGGACAGGGGGGCACTACGAGCAGTACTTC.

Regarding this clone: Sequence at one end of the junction differs from germline and may be a read error. This chain connects TRBV5-1 to TRBJ2-1, with D possibly TRBD2 on 6 matching bases. In germline, CDR1 is SGHRS, CDR2 YFSETQ. The CDR3 is made up of 19 amino acids. Here the CDR3 DNA reads TGCGCCAGCCGCTTACGCCCCTTGGGACTCGAGAGCTCCTACAATGAGCAGTTCTTC. This sequence encodes CASRLRPLGLESSYNEQFF.

CDR3 protein: CATSDLDGKEGNEQFF. Written as DNA, the CDR3 is TGTGCCACCAGTGATTTGGATGGAAAGGAGGGCAATGAGCAGTTCTTC. The V and J genes are TRBV24-1 and TRBJ2-1, with D possibly being TRBD2 (6 bases). CDR3 length: 16 amino acids. V dropped 0 bases and J dropped 6 bases, with 14 bases sitting between them. The germline V gene encodes CDR1 KGHDR and CDR2 SFDVKD.

CDR3 in DNA: TGTGCCAGCAGTGAGGGGGGACTAGCGGGGACCTACGAGCAGTACTTC. Protein: CASSEGGLAGTYEQYF. The chain joins TRBV6-1 to TRBJ2-7, with 13 bases that match TRBD2. CDR3 length: 16 residues. V shed 3 bases, J shed 2 bases, and the junction held 4 bases outside the gene matches. CDR1 and CDR2 from the germline V gene are MNHNS and SASEGT.

Details on this clone: This specimen includes other DNA sequences encoding the same CDR3. The chain couples TRBV18 to TRBJ1-1, with D perhaps TRBD1 (5 bases). From germline, CDR1 is KGHSH and CDR2 LQKENI. Trimming pared 2 bases from V and 1 base from J, leaving 5 bases between. The CDR3 length is 13 residues. CDR3 bases: TGTGCCAGCTCACCAGGACAGAACACTGAAGCTTTCTTT. It encodes CASSPGQNTEAFF.

The chain combines TRBV2 with TRBJ1-5, with D possibly TRBD1 on 6 matching bases. This CDR3 comprises 14 residues. CDR1 and CDR2 (germline): SNHLY, FYNNEI. V was trimmed by 7 bases and J by 6 bases, leaving 16 bases between them. CDR3 nucleotides: TGTGCCAGCACGGGGGGGGCGCGGGGTCAGCCCCAGCATTTT. Translated: CASTGGARGQPQHF. Full variable domain (remainder filled in from reference TRBV2 and TRBJ1-5): EPEVTQTPSHQVTQMGQEVILRCVPISNHLYFYWYRQILGQKVEFLVSFYNNEISEKSEIFDDQFSVERPDGSNFTLKIRSTKLEDSAMYFCASTGGARGQPQHFGDGTRLSIL.

This chain uses TRBV3-1 (or the pseudogene TRBV3-2) with TRBJ1-1; D call uncertain. CDR1 is LGHDT and CDR2 is YNNKEL in the germline V gene (reference sequence). Deletions cut 0 bases from V and 11 bases from J, with 16 bases between. The CDR3 contains 14 residues. The CDR3 DNA reads as TGTGCCAGCAGCCAAGATCCGGGGTTAGGAAGTGCTTTCTTT. As protein: CASSQDPGLGSAFF.

The CDR3 reads CAWSVGRGREQYF. The DNA of the CDR3 is TGTGCCTGGAGTGTAGGCAGGGGCAGAGAGCAGTACTTC. The rearrangement uses TRBV30 and TRBJ2-7, with a possible D match to TRBD1 (6 bases). From germline, CDR1 is GTSNPN and CDR2 SVGIG (reference sequence). The ends were cut back, 0 bases at V and 7 bases at J, with 13 bases in the middle. The CDR3 consists of 13 residues.

The CDR3 here is CASSPGGTRYNEQFF. For the CDR3, the DNA is TGTGCCAGCAGCCCGGGTGGAACCCGGTACAATGAGCAGTTCTTC. The J gene is TRBJ2-1, the V gene TRBV3-1 (or the pseudogene TRBV3-2); D gene uncertain. The CDR3 is 15 amino acids. Germline V CDR1 and CDR2: LGHDT, YNNKEL (reference sequence). Trimming pared 4 bases from V and 4 bases from J, leaving 14 bases between.